This T cell receptor (beta chain) was sequenced during a study of blood T cell repertoires in COVID-19. Original handling: It was from reference gene primer amplification that nucleated cell counts were estimated. Clones were read by immunoSEQ multiplex PCR, and TCRdb kept only the in-frame ones, dropping some. D and trimming were read from the DNA, whereas the V and J calls and clone size are those reported in that table. There are some 300,000 clones in the sample; 75% to 90% occur only once, and about 1.7% lies in the top ten. Participant age was roughly 18 to 95 years, and participants resided in 20 to 30 US areas. Clinical histories supplied by participants themselves formed the basis of cohort assignment. The germline CDR1 and CDR2 sequences are SGHRS and YFSETQ. The CDR3 is 14 residues long. V was pared by 2 bases and J by 4 bases, with 9 bases between.

The receptor was derived from a woman aged 40 to 50 who had recovered from COVID-19. Sequencing was done on a sample of PBMCs or T cells enriched from blood (not recorded which). This sequence joins TRBV5-1 and TRBJ2-2; D uncertain. CDR3 loop: CASSFLRFTGELFF. The CDR3 DNA is TGCGCCAGCAGCTTCCTGAGGTTCACCGGGGAGCTGTTTTTT.